Below, one TCR beta chain is given with its context. Its antigen is currently unknown. These data belong to a study of cytomegalovirus exposure and HLA in healthy donors. 13 Jbeta primers and 60 Vbeta primers were used for the PCR. The repertoire was sequenced with immunoSEQ multiplex PCR; TCRdb's copy has only in-frame clones and lacks some. The data hold about 140,000 clones, with 75% to 85% observed a single time. The CDR3 runs 14 residues. The ends lost 3 bases at V and 10 bases at J; junction bases unmatched: 4. Germline-derived CDR1 and CDR2 are SNHLY and FYNNEI. Points from the study as a whole: Most CMV-associated TCR beta chains were later found to appear HLA-restricted. The study designated about 160 TCR beta chains cytomegalovirus-associated. In vitro checks showed that three CMV-associated chains really do target CMV antigens.

The sequence was obtained from a middle-aged man in good health and CMV-seronegative. What was sequenced was PBMCs. The genes are TRBV2 and TRBJ1-6; the match to TRBD1 covers 9 bases. The CDR3 loop is CASSEGQGLSPLHF. The CDR3 nucleotides read TGTGCCAGCAGTGAGGGACAGGGCTTATCACCCCTCCACTTT.